This T cell receptor beta chain was identified in a study of shared clonotypes between healthy human individuals. Whole-study context: Participating donors consisted of a couple of women and three men aged 18 to 49. Whole-study results and caveats: Sampling covered blood only; tissue repertoires likely differ.

Investigators spread the genomic DNA of each subset evenly over several immunoSEQ plates. Repertoires were generated with immunoSEQ multiplex PCR, while TCRdb's copy carries only in-frame clones and drops some. The sample shows 2 million to 2.5 million clones, approximately 96% of them seen only once. Comments on this clone: Antigen: not known.

The sequencing sample was made of naive CD4+ T cells sorted from blood. Subset described: CD45RA+ positively selected. This receptor was identified in a man between 18 and 35 years old in good health.

CDR3 amino acids: CASSLTSGNYEQYF. The CDR3 DNA reads TGCGCCAGCAGCTTGACTAGCGGGAACTACGAGCAGTACTTC. The rearrangement uses TRBV5-1 and TRBJ2-7; TRBD2 agrees at 10 bases. CDR1 SGHRS and CDR2 YFSETQ come from the germline V gene. The V and J ends lost 1 base and 3 bases, in that order; junction bases with no gene match: 1. This CDR3 spans 14 amino acids.